The rows below give T cell receptor beta chains drawn from one sample of a study of cytomegalovirus exposure and HLA in healthy donors. TCRdb's copy holds only in-frame clones and misses some; the assay was immunoSEQ multiplex PCR. The table has about 140,000 clones, approximately 85% seen once. What was sequenced was PBMCs. The receptors stem from a woman between 35 and 50 years old in good health and CMV-seronegative. The CDR3 runs from the conserved cysteine through the conserved F or W. D genes are given only for firm matches. Size tells how often a clone was seen (once, few, many) or the class of an expanded clone, and some rows leave it out.

D | size | J | V | DNA | CDR3
- | - | TRBJ1-3 | TRBV19 | TGTGCCAGTAGTGCGGACAGTCTTACTGGAAACACCATATATTTT | CASSADSLTGNTIYF
- | - | TRBJ1-5 | TRBV2 | TGTGCCAGCAAAGTCAACAGTCCCTACCAGCCCCAGCATTTT | CASKVNSPYQPQHF
TRBD2 | - | TRBJ2-5 | TRBV5-1 | TGCGCCAGCAGCACTCTTAGCGGGAGTGGGGAGACCCAGTACTTC | CASSTLSGSGETQYF
TRBD1 | - | TRBJ1-1 | TRBV4-1 | TGCGCCAGCAGCCAGGGTACAGGGGTTCAGGGCACTGAAGCTTTCTTT | CASSQGTGVQGTEAFF
- | once | TRBJ2-2 | TRBV6-1 | TGTGCCAGTAGGGGCGCCGGGGAGCTGTTTTTT | CASRGAGELFF
- | once | TRBJ2-4 | TRBV7-2 | TGTGCCAGCAGCTTACGGGGGACCATCAAAAACATTCAGTACTTC | CASSLRGTIKNIQYF
TRBD1 | - | TRBJ2-7 | TRBV27 | TGTGCCAGCAGTTTAGTGGGACAGGGGACGGGCGAGCAGTACTTC | CASSLVGQGTGEQYF
- | - | TRBJ2-1 | TRBV19 | TGTGCCAGTAGTATAGCGTCCCGGGACAATGAGCAGTTCTTC | CASSIASRDNEQFF
- | - | TRBJ1-1 | TRBV6-5 | TGTGCCAGCAGTATTTCCGGGTTAGAGACTGAAGCTTTCTTT | CASSISGLETEAFF
TRBD2 | - | TRBJ2-1 | TRBV5-1 | TGCGCCAGCAGCTTGCCTGGGACTAGCGGGAGGGTTTCCTACAATGAGCAGTTCTTC | CASSLPGTSGRVSYNEQFF
TRBD2 | - | TRBJ2-2 | TRBV6-1 | TGTGCCAGCAGTGCGACTAGCGGGAGGGAGAACACCGGGGAGCTGTTTTTT | CASSATSGRENTGELFF
- | - | TRBJ1-4 | TRBV5-1 | TGCGCCAGCAGCTTGAGGGAGCCAACTAATGAAAAACTGTTTTTT | CASSLREPTNEKLFF
TRBD1 | - | TRBJ2-7 | TRBV5-4 | TGTGCCAGCAGCATACAGGGGAAGGCCTACGAGCAGTACTTC | CASSIQGKAYEQYF
- | once | TRBJ2-1 | TRBV6-1 | TGTGCCTCAGGCTACAATGAGCAGTTCTTC | CASGYNEQFF
TRBD2 | - | TRBJ2-3 | TRBV5-4 | TGTGCCAGCAGCTGGGGGGGAAAGGGAAACACAGATACGCAGTATTTT | CASSWGGKGNTDTQYF
- | - | TRBJ1-4 | TRBV28 | TGTGCCAGCAGTCGAACACTCAGGACAACTAATGAAAAACTGTTTTTT | CASSRTLRTTNEKLFF
TRBD2 | - | TRBJ2-7 | TRBV28 | TGTGCCAGCAGTCAACATAGCGGGAGTGGGGGTGAGCAGTACTTC | CASSQHSGSGGEQYF
- | - | TRBJ1-2 | TRBV6-1 | TGTGCCAGCAGTTCCGGGGGGGGCGCCTATGGCTACACCTTC | CASSSGGGAYGYTF
- | once | TRBJ2-3 | TRBV9 | TGTGCCAGCAGCCTCCGACTAGACTCTAGCACAGATACGCAGTATTTT | CASSLRLDSSTDTQYF
- | - | TRBJ2-7 | TRBV7-7 | TGTGCCAGCAGCTTAAAACAGGGTGGCTACGAGCAGTACTTC | CASSLKQGGYEQYF
TRBD2 | - | TRBJ2-1 | TRBV4-2 | TGTGCCAGCAGCCCTGGGACTATTTCCTCTGAGCAGTTCTTC | CASSPGTISSEQFF
- | - | TRBJ1-1 | TRBV11-3 | TGTGCCAGCAGCTACCTTCTATTGAACACTGAAGCTTTCTTT | CASSYLLLNTEAFF
- | few | TRBJ1-1 | TRBV11-2 | TGTGCCAGCAGCTTACAGAATTTGAACACTGAAGCTTTCTTT | CASSLQNLNTEAFF
- | - | TRBJ2-7 | TRBV6-5 | TGTGCCAGCAGTTACTCTAGGTGGGGGGATTCCTACGAGCAGTACTTC | CASSYSRWGDSYEQYF
- | - | TRBJ1-2 | TRBV28 | TGTGCCAGCAGTTTCTCCAGCAGGTTGGGCGGCTACACCTTC | CASSFSSRLGGYTF
TRBD1 | - | TRBJ1-5 | TRBV6-1 | TGTGCCAGCAGTGACCCAGGACAGGCCCTGGGGCAGCCCCAGCATTTT | CASSDPGQALGQPQHF
TRBD2 | - | TRBJ2-7 | TRBV2 | TGTGCCGGGGGGACTAGCGGGGTAACCTACGAGCAGTACTTC | CAGGTSGVTYEQYF
TRBD2 | - | TRBJ2-3 | TRBV10-3 | TGTGCCATCAGTGACCCCATACGGACTAGCGGGGTTAGCACAGATACGCAGTATTTT | CAISDPIRTSGVSTDTQYF
- | - | TRBJ2-1 | TRBV7-8 | TGTGCCAGCAGCGACCCTCTACTAAACAATGAGCAGTTCTTC | CASSDPLLNNEQFF
TRBD1 | once | TRBJ2-7 | TRBV28 | TGTGCCAGCAGCAATGGGGGGACAGGGGGTTTGTTGTACGAGCAGTACTTC | CASSNGGTGGLLYEQYF
- | - | TRBJ2-7 | TRBV27 | TGTGCCAGCAGTTTTGACAGGAGCTCCTACGAGCAGTACTTC | CASSFDRSSYEQYF
TRBD2 | once | TRBJ2-7 | TRBV6-6 | TGTGCCACTGGGACTAGGATCTACGAGCAGTACTTC | CATGTRIYEQYF
- | - | TRBJ2-2 | TRBV10-1 | TGCGCCAGCAGACTGAACACCGGGGAGCCGTTTTTT | CASRLNTGEPFF
- | once | TRBJ2-1 | TRBV5-1 | TGCGCCAGCAGCTTGGCCGGAGGGAATGAGCAGTTCTTC | CASSLAGGNEQFF
TRBD1 | - | TRBJ2-2 | TRBV18 | TGTGCCAGCTCACCAGGACAGGGGGCCAACACCGGGGAGCTGTTTTTT | CASSPGQGANTGELFF
TRBD2 | once | TRBJ2-1 | TRBV28 | TGTGCCAGCAGAACTCGTCCTAGCGGGGCCTACCCATACAATGAGCAGTTCTTC | CASRTRPSGAYPYNEQFF
TRBD1 | - | TRBJ2-5 | TRBV15 | TGTGCCACCAGCAGGCCCGAGACAGGGAGAAAAGAGACCCAGTACTTC | CATSRPETGRKETQYF
TRBD1 | - | TRBJ1-1 | TRBV5-1 | TGCGCCAGCAGCTTGGTAACAGGGGTACGGAACACTGAAGCTTTCTTT | CASSLVTGVRNTEAFF
- | - | TRBJ2-5 | TRBV11-3 | TGTGCCAGCAGCCCGACGGGAGAGACCCAGTACTTC | CASSPTGETQYF
TRBD1 | - | TRBJ1-1 | TRBV6-6 | TGTGCCAGCAGTTACGAGGGGGCAGCGCACACTGAAGCTTTCTTT | CASSYEGAAHTEAFF
TRBD1 | - | TRBJ2-5 | TRBV6-6 | TGTGCCAGCAGGAAGGGACAGGGGGAGACGGAGACCCAGTACTTC | CASRKGQGETETQYF
- | - | TRBJ2-1 | TRBV28 | TGTGCCAGCAATTTAGCGGAAGTGTCCTACAATGAGCAGTTCTTC | CASNLAEVSYNEQFF
TRBD1 | - | TRBJ2-5 | TRBV10-3 | TGTGCCATCAGCCCGACAGGGAATCAAGAGACCCAGTACTTC | CAISPTGNQETQYF
TRBD2 | - | TRBJ2-7 | TRBV28 | TGTGCCAGCAGTTTGAGCGGGACCACCTACGAGCAGTACTTC | CASSLSGTTYEQYF
TRBD2 | - | TRBJ2-1 | TRBV29-1 | TGCAGCGTCCTTGGACTAGCGGGAATCGACTACAATGAGCAGTTCTTC | CSVLGLAGIDYNEQFF
- | - | TRBJ1-2 | TRBV5-6 | TGTGCCAGCAGCTTGGTCTCGAACTATGGCTACACCTTC | CASSLVSNYGYTF
- | - | TRBJ1-2 | TRBV25-1 | TGTGCCAGCAGTGGGCCGGGAAGCTATGGCTACACCTTC | CASSGPGSYGYTF
TRBD1 | once | TRBJ2-7 | TRBV4-3 | TGCGCCAGCAGCCAAGATAGCGCAGGGGGTTCCAACGAGCAGTACTTC | CASSQDSAGGSNEQYF
- | - | TRBJ2-3 | TRBV9 | TGTGCCAGCAGCGTAGCTGTGGGAAGGCGGGCCATAGATACGCAGTATTTT | CASSVAVGRRAIDTQYF
TRBD2 | - | TRBJ2-7 | TRBV7-8 | TGTGCCAGCAGCCCAAGGGGTTTTGTGGGGGGGAGCTCCTACGAGCAGTACTTC | CASSPRGFVGGSSYEQYF
- | - | TRBJ2-7 | TRBV4-1 | TGCGCCAGCAGCCAACTGATCGACTGGTCCTACGAGCAGTACTTC | CASSQLIDWSYEQYF